The rows below give T cell receptor beta chains drawn from one sample of a study of graft-versus-host responses after intestinal transplantation. These TCRs' antigens remain unknown. The protocol was immunoSEQ multiplex PCR, while the TCRdb copy is restricted to in-frame clones and leaves out a portion. The sample consists of about 71,000 clones, approximately 94% of them appearing once. The specimen was unstimulated CD8+ T cells sorted from spleen or lymph node cells, collected before intestinal transplant. These TCRs come from a human donor who received an intestinal transplant. Both conserved end residues are part of each CDR3. A D gene is named only where the DNA matches it firmly. Clone size is given for some rows only: seen once, a few or many times, or a class if the clone is expanded.

TRBJ1-3 - - TRBV5-1 CASSLVPGPGNTIYF TGCGCCAGCAGCTTGGTACCGGGACCTGGAAACACCATATATTTT
TRBJ2-3 - TRBD1 TRBV27 CASSSQTGGFFLGPNTQYF TGTGCCAGCAGTTCCCAGACAGGGGGGTTTTTTTTGGGGCCTAATACGCAGTATTTT
TRBJ2-7 - TRBD2 TRBV7-4 CASRNRFSGRDEQYF TGTGCCAGCAGGAACCGCTTTAGCGGGAGGGACGAGCAGTACTTC
TRBJ1-5 - - TRBV15 CATSRAEGGNQPQHF TGTGCCACCAGCAGAGCCGAGGGTGGCAATCAGCCCCAGCATTTT
TRBJ2-1 once - TRBV27 CASSLFSAATSHNEQFF TGTGCCAGCAGTTTGTTCTCGGCGGCGACCTCCCACAATGAGCAGTTCTTC
TRBJ2-7 - - TRBV21-1 CASSRREDPSYEQYF TGTGCCAGCAGCAGGAGGGAGGACCCCTCCTACGAGCAGTACTTC
TRBJ2-7 - TRBD2 TRBV5-6 CASSPGLAGSHEQYF TGTGCCAGCAGCCCCGGACTAGCGGGCTCCCACGAGCAGTACTTC
TRBJ2-5 - - TRBV5-5 CASSLALDSQETQYF TGTGCCAGCAGCTTGGCTCTGGACAGCCAAGAGACCCAGTACTTC
TRBJ2-3 - - TRBV4-2 CASSQEVGLLTDTQYF TGTGCCAGCAGCCAAGAAGTTGGACTACTTACAGATACGCAGTATTTT
TRBJ2-5 once - TRBV28 CASSRVAEVETQYF TGTGCCAGCAGCCGTGTAGCCGAGGTAGAGACCCAGTACTTC
TRBJ2-1 - - TRBV10-1 CASSEFGTSYNEQFF TGCGCCAGCAGTGAGTTCGGAACCTCCTACAATGAGCAGTTCTTC
TRBJ2-4 - TRBD2 TRBV6-6 CASSPRLAGGANIQYF TGTGCCAGCAGTCCCCGGCTAGCGGGAGGGGCAAACATTCAGTACTTC
TRBJ2-7 - - TRBV5-4 CASSFSGNDEQYF TGTGCCAGCAGCTTTTCCGGGAATGACGAGCAGTACTTC
TRBJ1-5 - TRBD1 TRBV5-1 CASSVGQGGNQPQHF TGCGCCAGCAGCGTTGGTCAGGGGGGGAATCAGCCCCAGCATTTT
TRBJ2-1 - - TRBV27 CASNGYNEQFF TGTGCCAGCAATGGGTACAATGAGCAGTTCTTC
TRBJ2-7 - TRBD1 TRBV27 CASSLGQVSYEQYF TGTGCCAGCAGTTTGGGACAGGTCTCCTACGAGCAGTACTTC
TRBJ2-7 - TRBD1 TRBV29-1 CSVWAGGYEQYF TGCAGCGTTTGGGCAGGGGGCTACGAGCAGTACTTC
TRBJ2-5 - - TRBV27 CASSALGAGETQYF TGTGCCAGCAGTGCATTAGGCGCGGGAGAGACCCAGTACTTC
TRBJ2-7 once - TRBV6-1 CASSEATPAYEQYF TGTGCCAGCAGTGAAGCGACTCCTGCCTACGAGCAGTACTTC
TRBJ2-7 - - TRBV2 CASSSPARFNEQYF TGTGCCAGCAGTTCGCCCGCAAGATTCAACGAGCAGTACTTC
TRBJ1-4 - - TRBV7-2 CASSLAGGAEKLFF TGTGCCAGCAGCTTAGCAGGGGGGGCTGAAAAACTGTTTTTT
TRBJ2-7 - TRBD2 TRBV6-6 CASSPEREVGYEQYF TGTGCCAGCAGCCCAGAGCGGGAGGTCGGGTACGAGCAGTACTTC
TRBJ2-1 once - TRBV15 CATSSPPSGMNEQFF TGTGCCACCAGCAGCCCCCCCTCGGGCATGAATGAGCAGTTCTTC
TRBJ2-1 once TRBD2 TRBV27 CASLSGRDYNEQFF TGTGCCAGCCTCAGCGGGAGGGACTACAATGAGCAGTTCTTC
TRBJ2-1 - TRBD2 TRBV27 CASTRTSEGHEQFF TGTGCCAGCACAAGGACTAGCGAGGGACATGAGCAGTTCTTC
TRBJ1-1 - - TRBV19 CASSLQGPTEAFF TGTGCCAGTAGTTTACAGGGACCCACTGAAGCTTTCTTT
TRBJ2-7 once - TRBV11-2 CASSLGVVYEQYF TGTGCCAGCAGCTTAGGGGTAGTCTACGAGCAGTACTTC
TRBJ2-5 - - TRBV5-5 CASSLAERGGETQYF TGTGCCAGCAGCTTGGCCGAGCGTGGCGGAGAGACCCAGTACTTC
TRBJ1-2 - - TRBV30 CAWATYPVDGYTF TGTGCCTGGGCGACTTACCCGGTGGATGGCTACACCTTC
TRBJ1-1 - TRBD1 TRBV6-5 CASSAGTGMNTEAFF TGTGCCAGCAGTGCCGGGACAGGGATGAACACTGAAGCTTTCTTT
TRBJ2-1 - - TRBV19 CASSIGLGAEQFF TGTGCCAGTAGTATTGGGTTAGGCGCTGAGCAGTTCTTC
TRBJ2-1 once TRBD1 TRBV9 CASSVRTGEQFF TGTGCCAGCAGCGTGAGGACAGGTGAGCAGTTCTTC
TRBJ2-3 - TRBD2 TRBV27 CASNGLGGTDTQYF TGTGCCAGTAACGGACTAGGGGGCACAGATACGCAGTATTTT
TRBJ2-7 - TRBD2 TRBV7-9 CASSPRLAPYEQYF TGTGCCAGCAGCCCCCGACTAGCGCCGTACGAGCAGTACTTC
TRBJ2-2 - - TRBV27 CASKRSPNTGELFF TGTGCCAGCAAAAGGAGTCCGAACACCGGGGAGCTGTTTTTT
TRBJ2-7 - - TRBV7-9 CASSLSTAPTYEQYF TGTGCCAGCAGCTTAAGTACAGCGCCTACCTACGAGCAGTACTTC
TRBJ1-1 - - TRBV6-5 CASSYGGPLGGTEAFF TGTGCCAGCAGTTATGGAGGACCCCTCGGGGGCACTGAAGCTTTCTTT
TRBJ1-2 - TRBD1 TRBV5-8 CASSSDRASYGYTF TGTGCCAGCAGCTCGGACAGGGCCAGCTATGGCTACACCTTC
TRBJ2-3 - - TRBV6-6 CASSYSGALTDTQYF TGTGCCAGCAGTTACTCGGGGGCCCTCACAGATACGCAGTATTTT
TRBJ2-7 - - TRBV30 CAWSVTGDYEQYF TGTGCCTGGAGTGTAACAGGCGACTACGAGCAGTACTTC
TRBJ2-7 - TRBD1 TRBV5-1 CATSPGQEISSYEQYF TGCGCCACCTCCCCGGGACAGGAAATTAGCTCCTACGAGCAGTACTTC
TRBJ2-7 - - TRBV30 CAWREGGGGATPTYEQYF TGTGCCTGGAGAGAGGGGGGAGGGGGCGCAACCCCGACCTACGAGCAGTACTTC
TRBJ2-1 once - TRBV28 CASRGVGYEQFF TGTGCCAGCAGAGGGGTGGGGTATGAGCAGTTCTTC
TRBJ2-1 - - TRBV28 CASSFPLNPRTYNEQFF TGTGCCAGCAGTTTTCCCCTAAATCCAAGAACTTACAATGAGCAGTTCTTC
TRBJ1-5 - - TRBV7-8 CASSLEGMWYSNQPQHF TGTGCCAGCAGCTTAGAGGGGATGTGGTATAGCAATCAGCCCCAGCATTTT
TRBJ1-2 - - TRBV30 CAWSVGVSYGYTF TGTGCCTGGAGTGTGGGAGTTTCCTATGGCTACACCTTC
TRBJ1-4 - - TRBV7-8 CASSLAGTYGEKLFF TGTGCCAGCAGCTTGGCCGGGACATACGGTGAAAAACTGTTTTTT
TRBJ2-1 - TRBD2 TRBV5-1 CASSLSVSGGYNEQFF TGCGCCAGCAGCTTGAGTGTTAGCGGGGGATACAATGAGCAGTTCTTC
TRBJ2-7 - - TRBV29-1 CSVELGEYEQYF TGCAGCGTTGAGTTAGGGGAATACGAGCAGTACTTC
TRBJ2-7 - TRBD2 TRBV18 CASSPGGEQYF TGTGCCAGCTCACCGGGGGGGGAGCAGTACTTC
TRBJ1-1 - - TRBV4-2 CASSQGENTEAFF TGTGCCAGCAGCCAAGGGGAGAACACTGAAGCTTTCTTT
TRBJ2-5 - - TRBV7-9 CASSHEDGQETQYF TGTGCCAGCAGCCATGAGGACGGCCAAGAGACCCAGTACTTC
TRBJ2-7 - - TRBV9 CASSPHGPPSYEQYF TGTGCCAGCAGCCCCCACGGGCCGCCCTCCTACGAGCAGTACTTC
TRBJ2-3 - TRBD2 TRBV7-7 CASSLGMASGGTDTQYF TGTGCCAGCAGCTTAGGAATGGCTAGCGGAGGCACAGATACGCAGTATTTT
TRBJ1-2 - - TRBV27 CASSLSQGRGSNYGYTF TGTGCCAGCAGTTTATCGCAGGGGAGGGGGTCTAACTATGGCTACACCTTC
TRBJ2-4 - - TRBV15 CATSGGTLLAKNIQYF TGTGCCACCAGCGGGGGGACACTCCTAGCCAAAAACATTCAGTACTTC
TRBJ2-1 - - TRBV27 CASIPGWPSYNEQFF TGTGCCAGCATACCAGGGTGGCCCTCTTACAATGAGCAGTTCTTC